This paragraph covers one T cell receptor (beta chain) sequence. Only in-frame clones appear in the TCRdb table, and some are missing; sequencing was by immunoSEQ multiplex PCR. The sample has roughly 1,700 clones, approximately 33% seen once. This CDR3 spans 14 amino acids. Looked up from germline, CDR1 is LNHDA and CDR2 is SQIVND (reference sequence). The V gene lost 9 bases and the J gene lost 0 bases, with 15 bases spanning the gap. These data belong to a study of PD-L1 blockade in urothelial cancer. The clonotype comes from an older woman with urothelial cancer. The chain links TRBV19 to TRBJ2-7, with D maybe TRBD1 (6 bases). The sample in question was tumor tissue, obtained before atezolizumab (anti-PD-L1) treatment. The CDR3 loop reads CASRWTDSSYEQYF. The CDR3 DNA reads as TGTGCCAGCCGATGGACAGACAGCTCCTACGAGCAGTACTTC. Using reference TRBV19 and TRBJ2-7 for the parts outside the CDR3, the full variable domain is DGGITQSPKYLFRKEGQNVTLSCEQNLNHDAMYWYRQDPGQGLRLIYYSQIVNDFQKGDIAEGYSVSREKKESFPLTVTSAQKNPTAFYLCASRWTDSSYEQYFGPGTRLTVT.